One sample yielded the 18 T cell receptor beta chains listed below, sequenced in a study of human versus mouse CDR3 diversity and MHC coevolution. Sequencing used immunoSEQ multiplex PCR; TCRdb keeps in-frame clones, though not all of them. The table records around 77,000 clones, roughly 92% of them present only once. The sequenced sample consisted of naive CD4+ T cells from blood. The subset here: CD45RO-negative CD62L-positive naive CD4 T cells. These receptors were collected from a person aged 30 to 70 in good health.

The chain joins TRBV6-6 to TRBJ2-7; 9 bases agree with TRBD1. V dropped 6 bases and J dropped 2; count of bases not matched to a gene: 5. This CDR3 has 14 residues. CDR1 MNHNY and CDR2 SVGAGI come from the germline V gene (reference sequence). The CDR3, as DNA: TGTGCCAGCAGAACGGGACAGGGTCCCTACGAGCAGTACTTC. It is translated as CASRTGQGPYEQYF.

The genes are TRBV5-1 and TRBJ2-2; no clear D gene. The germline V and J ends were trimmed by 8 bases and 5 bases, with 16 bases remaining between them. The CDR3 runs to 14 residues. Per the germline V gene, CDR1 is SGHRS and CDR2 is YFSETQ. The CDR3 here is CASSAELRTGELFF. CDR3 bases: TGCGCCAGTTCTGCGGAATTAAGGACCGGGGAGCTGTTTTTT.

V gene TRBV9 combines with J gene TRBJ2-3; TRBD2 agrees at 8 bases. The CDR3 consists of 17 residues. Germline assignment: CDR1 SGDLS and CDR2 YYNGEE. V trimming: 0 bases; J trimming: 4 bases; junction bases outside the gene matches: 10. CDR3 nucleotide sequence: TGTGCCAGCAGCGTAGCTGCGCGGGGGGCCAACCCAGATACGCAGTATTTT. Protein sequence: CASSVAARGANPDTQYF.

The gene calls are TRBV28 and TRBJ2-5; 8 positions agree with TRBD2. The germline V gene has CDR1 MDHEN and CDR2 SYDVKM. V gave up 3 bases and J gave up 3 bases; unmatched junction bases: 9. CDR3 length: 16 amino acids. The CDR3 loop reads CASSFPGLGPEETQYF. The CDR3, as DNA: TGTGCCAGCAGTTTCCCGGGACTAGGGCCGGAAGAGACCCAGTACTTC.

The genes are TRBV5-8 and TRBJ1-5; D is unclear. Trimming removed 5 bases at V and 2 bases at J, with 14 bases between. The CDR3 sequence is 15 residues long. Germline V gene lookup returns CDR1 SGHTS and CDR2 YDEGEE. The CDR3: CASREGYVGNQPQHF. The CDR3 DNA reads as TGTGCCAGCAGAGAGGGATATGTCGGCAATCAGCCCCAGCATTTT.

The chain combines TRBV7-3 with TRBJ1-3; a possible D gene is TRBD1 (6 bases). The CDR3 has 16 residues. Germline values: CDR1 SGHTA, CDR2 FQGTGA. The ends were cut back, 5 bases at V and 3 bases at J, with 17 bases in the middle. Here the CDR3 reads CASSQGGGAYGNTIYF. The DNA of the CDR3 is TGTGCCAGCAGCCAAGGGGGGGGCGCATATGGAAACACCATATATTTT. The variable domain in full, completed from reference TRBV7-3 and TRBJ1-3, reads GAGVSQTPSNKVTEKGKYVELRCDPISGHTALYWYRQSLGQGPEFLIYFQGTGAADDSGLPNDRFFAVRPEGSVSTLKIQRTERGDSAVYLCASSQGGGAYGNTIYFGEGSWLTVV.

This chain uses TRBV10-1 with TRBJ2-2, with a weak D call TRBD1 (6 bases). Looked up from germline, CDR1 is WNHNN and CDR2 is SYGVQD (reference sequence). There are 15 residues in the CDR3. V was pared by 4 bases and J by 0 bases, with 9 bases between. The CDR3 coding sequence is TGCGCCAGCAGTGGAGACAGGTCGAACACCGGGGAGCTGTTTTTT. Translating it yields CASSGDRSNTGELFF.

The chain carries TRBV10-1 and TRBJ2-1, with D possibly TRBD2 on 6 matching bases. The CDR3 is 14 amino acids. Germline V lookup: CDR1 WNHNN, CDR2 SYGVQD (reference sequence). V lost 2 bases and J 4 bases, leaving 9 bases between the germline ends. CDR3 nucleotide sequence: TGCGCCAGCAGTGAGAGCGGGCGGTACAATGAGCAGTTCTTC. Translation gives CASSESGRYNEQFF.

V gene TRBV7-2 combines with J gene TRBJ2-1, with D tentatively TRBD2 (6 bases). The CDR3 runs to 16 residues. Germline V gives CDR1 SGHTA, CDR2 FQGNSA. V was clipped by 1 base and J by 4 bases, with 14 bases between them. This CDR3 reads CASSLVLLARYNEQFF. CDR3 DNA: TGTGCCAGCAGCTTAGTGTTGCTAGCGAGATACAATGAGCAGTTCTTC.

The chain combines TRBV18 with TRBJ2-7, with D possibly TRBD1 on 6 matching bases. The CDR3 consists of 13 residues. CDR1 KGHSH and CDR2 LQKENI come from the germline V gene. V was cut by 5 bases and J by 1 base, with 9 bases left in between. CDR3 sequence: CASSKTGSYEQYF. The DNA for the CDR3 is TGTGCCAGCTCAAAAACAGGGTCCTACGAGCAGTACTTC. Filled out from reference TRBV18 and TRBJ2-7, the complete variable domain reads NAGVMQNPRHLVRRRGQEARLRCSPMKGHSHVYWYRQLPEEGLKFMVYLQKENIIDESGMPKERFSAEFPKEGPSILRIQQVVRGDSAAYFCASSKTGSYEQYFGPGTRLTVT.

The chain links TRBV9 to TRBJ2-5; possible D gene TRBD1, 5 bases. CDR3 length: 16 residues. Per the germline V gene, CDR1 is SGDLS and CDR2 is YYNGEE. V was shortened by 4 bases and J by 2 bases, with 18 bases between the two germline ends. The CDR3 region has the DNA TGTGCCAGCAGCCGCCCGCCAGGGATGGGGCAAGAGACCCAGTACTTC. The encoded protein is CASSRPPGMGQETQYF.

The V gene is TRBV19, the J gene TRBJ2-1; 7 bases are shared with TRBD1. V lost 5 bases and J lost 7; bases outside the gene matches: 11. CDR3 length equals 15 residues. CDR1 is LNHDA and CDR2 is SQIVND in the germline V gene (reference sequence). In DNA form, the CDR3 reads TGTGCCAGTAGTTATAGGGACAGAGGGCCGAATGAGCAGTTCTTC. Amino acid sequence: CASSYRDRGPNEQFF.

The count of this clone is one. The chain links TRBV19 to TRBJ2-2; the D gene is possibly TRBD1 (5 bases). Trimming cost V 6 bases and J 0 bases, with 14 bases left between them. Germline-derived CDR1 and CDR2 are LNHDA and SQIVND (reference sequence). The CDR3 consists of 16 residues. In DNA form, the CDR3 reads TGTGCCAGTAGCCCTCTGGGGCGATCGAACACCGGGGAGCTGTTTTTT. Residues: CASSPLGRSNTGELFF.

The chain has TRBV6-6 and TRBJ2-5; 12 bases map to TRBD2. CDR1 and CDR2 (germline): MNHNY, SVGAGI (reference sequence). Trimming at V came to 5 bases and at J to 3 bases, leaving 7 bases not matched to a gene. This CDR3 spans 16 amino acids. CDR3 bases: TGTGCCAGCAGTCAGGGGACTAGCGGGTTGAAAGAGACCCAGTACTTC. It yields the protein CASSQGTSGLKETQYF.

The CDR3 sequence: CASSARGLGANVLTF. CDR3 nucleotides: TGTGCCAGCAGTGCCAGGGGGCTTGGGGCCAACGTCCTGACTTTC. V and J are TRBV27 and TRBJ2-6; 8 positions agree with TRBD1. The CDR3 extends over 15 amino acids. Germline CDR1 MNHEY, CDR2 SMNVEV (reference sequence). Trimming removed 5 bases from V and 3 bases from J; junction bases left unmatched: 3.

This rearrangement joins TRBV6-1 to TRBJ1-1, with 9 positions matching TRBD1. This CDR3 contains 15 residues. Trimming cost V 7 bases and J 5 bases; bases outside gene matches: 11. Germline CDR1 reads MNHNS; CDR2 reads SASEGT. The CDR3 DNA reads as TGTGCCAGCACTGGAACCGGGACAGGGCTTACTGAAGCTTTCTTT. This gives the protein CASTGTGTGLTEAFF.

V usage is TRBV4-1 and J usage is TRBJ2-1; D gene unclear. The germline gives CDR1 MGHRA, CDR2 YSYEKL. The germline V and J ends were trimmed by 4 bases and 6 bases, with 19 bases remaining between them. The CDR3 contains 16 residues. The CDR3 is CASSPYIQTPGNEQFF. The CDR3 region has the DNA TGCGCCAGCAGCCCTTACATCCAGACACCCGGCAATGAGCAGTTCTTC.

The chain joins TRBV19 to TRBJ2-7, with no clear D. The CDR3 loop spans 13 amino acids. Germline V gives CDR1 LNHDA, CDR2 SQIVND (reference sequence). V dropped 4 bases and J dropped 6 bases, with 13 bases sitting between them. For the CDR3, the DNA is TGTGCCAGTAGTACCGTCCCGGGTGGCGAGCAGTACTTC. Its protein product is CASSTVPGGEQYF.